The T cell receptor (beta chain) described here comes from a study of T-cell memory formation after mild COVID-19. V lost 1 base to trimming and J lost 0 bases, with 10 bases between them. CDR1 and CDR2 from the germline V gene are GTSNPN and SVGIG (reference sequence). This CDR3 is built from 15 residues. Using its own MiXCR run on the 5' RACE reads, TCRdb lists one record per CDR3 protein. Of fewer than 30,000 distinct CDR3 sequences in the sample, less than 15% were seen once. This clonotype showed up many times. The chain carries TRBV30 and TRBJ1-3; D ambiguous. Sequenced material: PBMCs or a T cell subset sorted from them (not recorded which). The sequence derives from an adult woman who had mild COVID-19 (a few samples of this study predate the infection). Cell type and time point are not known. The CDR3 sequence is CAWSDAGNSGNTIYF. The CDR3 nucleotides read TGTGCCTGGAGTGATGCAGGCAACTCTGGAAACACCATATATTTT.